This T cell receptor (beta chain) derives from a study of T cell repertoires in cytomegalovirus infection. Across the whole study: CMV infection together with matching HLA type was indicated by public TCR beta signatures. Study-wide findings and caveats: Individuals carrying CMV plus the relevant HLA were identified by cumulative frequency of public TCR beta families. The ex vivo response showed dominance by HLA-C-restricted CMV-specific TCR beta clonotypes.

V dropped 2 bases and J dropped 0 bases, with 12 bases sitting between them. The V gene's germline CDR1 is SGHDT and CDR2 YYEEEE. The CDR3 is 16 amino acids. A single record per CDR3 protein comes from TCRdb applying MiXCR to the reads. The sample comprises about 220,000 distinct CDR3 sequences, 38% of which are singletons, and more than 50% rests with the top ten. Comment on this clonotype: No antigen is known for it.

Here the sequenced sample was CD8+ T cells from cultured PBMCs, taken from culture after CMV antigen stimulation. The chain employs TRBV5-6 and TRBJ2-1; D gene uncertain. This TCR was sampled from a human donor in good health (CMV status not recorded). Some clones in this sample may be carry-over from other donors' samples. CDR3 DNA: TGTGCCAGCAGCTTTCGACCCAGGAGCTCCTACAATGAGCAGTTCTTC. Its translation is CASSFRPRSSYNEQFF.